The clone carrying this T cell receptor beta chain was detected once. Source study methods: Cell counts per sample came from amplifying reference gene primers. Repertoires were generated with immunoSEQ multiplex PCR, while TCRdb's copy carries only in-frame clones and drops some. The D gene and trimming were derived from the DNA, and the V and J assignments and clone size from that table. The table lists some 400,000 clones, 75% to 90% of them singletons. Either two negative PCRs, clearance, or symptom resolution qualified Cohort 3 donors as recovered. This sample stems from a study of blood T cell repertoires in COVID-19. The germline V gene encodes CDR1 GTSNPN and CDR2 SVGIG (reference sequence). Trimming shortened V by 4 bases and J by 0 bases, and 13 bases separated the two germline ends. The CDR3 extends over 14 amino acids.

The chain joins TRBV30 to TRBJ2-7, with D perhaps TRBD2 (6 bases). This receptor was identified in a man aged 25 to 40 who had recovered from COVID-19. The sample was PBMCs or T cells enriched from blood (not recorded which). CDR3 sequence reads: CAWKGTGGSYEQYF. CDR3 DNA sequence: TGTGCCTGGAAAGGCACCGGGGGCTCCTACGAGCAGTACTTC.